Included here is one T cell receptor (beta chain) sequence, with context. Germline-derived CDR1 and CDR2 are SGHDT and YYEEEE. There are 14 residues in the CDR3. The germline V and J ends were trimmed by 2 bases and 2 bases, with 10 bases remaining between them. Clones were sequenced by immunoSEQ multiplex PCR, and TCRdb holds only the in-frame ones, with some missing. The sample includes about 430,000 clones, 70% to 90% of them seen just once. This sample was included in a study of blood T cell repertoires in COVID-19. The sequenced sample was peripheral blood. The origin of this receptor is a man aged 18 to 35 with COVID-19, enrolled during active disease. V gene TRBV5-6 combines with J gene TRBJ2-5; D ambiguous. The CDR3 DNA reads TGTGCCAGCAGCTTCGCAGACAAGCAAGAGACCCAGTACTTC. Translation gives CASSFADKQETQYF.